These 32 T cell receptor beta chains share one sample of origin, sequenced in a study of beta chain features in type 1 diabetes. The authors reverse transcribed all of the isolated RNA, so sequencing captured expressed TCRB transcripts. Profiling relied on immunoSEQ multiplex PCR, and the TCRdb table lists in-frame clones only, not all of them. The data contain about 230,000 clones, over 8.5% of them singletons. Sequenced: naive CD4+ T cells from blood. These receptors originate from a woman between 18 and 29 years old in good health.

This clone was recorded many times. The chain recombines TRBV5-1 with TRBJ2-2; 10 nucleotides line up with TRBD1. Germline CDR1 is SGHRS and CDR2 is YFSETQ. The V gene end was trimmed by 4 bases and the J gene end by 3 bases; junction bases not matched to a gene: 3. This CDR3 is built from 15 residues. This chain's CDR3 is CASSADRGDTGELFF. CDR3 sequence (DNA): TGCGCCAGCAGCGCGGACAGGGGGGACACCGGGGAGCTGTTTTTT. Variable domain in full (rest from reference TRBV5-1 and TRBJ2-2): KAGVTQTPRYLIKTRGQQVTLSCSPISGHRSVSWYQQTPGQGLQFLFEYFSETQRNKGNFPGRFSGRQFSNSRSEMNVSTLELGDSALYLCASSADRGDTGELFFGEGSRLTVL.

This clone was seen more than once but under ten times. The rearrangement joins TRBV30 to TRBJ1-3; D is ambiguous. The CDR3 runs 17 residues. Trimming pared 0 bases from V and 0 bases from J, leaving 15 bases between. The germline V gene encodes CDR1 GTSNPN and CDR2 SVGIG (reference sequence). Here the CDR3 reads CAWSVAPVTSSGNTIYF. The CDR3, as DNA: TGTGCCTGGAGTGTCGCTCCTGTAACCAGCTCTGGAAACACCATATATTTT.

V gene TRBV9 combines with J gene TRBJ2-2; TRBD2 agrees at 8 bases. Germline-derived CDR1 and CDR2 are SGDLS and YYNGEE. The CDR3 contains 17 residues. J lost 0 bases, V lost 0 bases, and 4 bases had no gene match. The chain's CDR3 is CASSVVSGSPNTGELFF. CDR3 bases: TGTGCCAGCAGCGTAGTAAGCGGGAGCCCGAACACCGGGGAGCTGTTTTTT.

This clone was observed a handful of times. The chain has TRBV27 and TRBJ2-6; D gene unclear. This CDR3 has 16 amino acids. Between the trimmed V and J ends, which lost 5 bases and 0 bases, there was a span of 11 bases. Germline CDR1 and CDR2: MNHEY and SMNVEV (reference sequence). Written as DNA, the CDR3 is TGTGCCAGCAGTCCCCGGAGTAGCTCTGGGGCCAACGTCCTGACTTTC. Translation: CASSPRSSSGANVLTF.

V and J are TRBV11-2 and TRBJ2-7; D possibly corresponds to TRBD2 (7 bases). Trimming stripped 5 bases from V and 5 bases from J, with 16 bases between. Per germline, CDR1 SGHAT and CDR2 FQNNGV. The CDR3 runs to 14 residues. The CDR3 DNA reads as TGTGCCAGCAGCGCTAGGCGGGGGCACGACGAGCAGTACTTC. Protein sequence: CASSARRGHDEQYF. The full variable domain, completed using reference TRBV11-2 and TRBJ2-7, is EAGVAQSPRYKIIEKRQSVAFWCNPISGHATLYWYQQILGQGPKLLIQFQNNGVVDDSQLPKDRFSAERLKGVDSTLKIQPAKLEDSAVYLCASSARRGHDEQYFGPGTRLTVT.

This clone was counted only a few times. This sequence joins TRBV27 and TRBJ1-5; TRBD1 agrees at 8 bases. With V trimmed by 8 bases and J by 4 bases, 13 bases remained unmatched. Germline CDR1 reads MNHEY; CDR2 reads SMNVEV (reference sequence). The CDR3 spans 16 residues. The CDR3 sequence is CASGSWSGQGNQPQHF. Here the CDR3 DNA reads TGTGCCAGCGGATCCTGGAGCGGACAGGGAAATCAGCCCCAGCATTTT.

There are a few counts of this clone. V gene TRBV19 combines with J gene TRBJ2-1; 7 bases are a match to TRBD1. The CDR3 consists of 14 residues. Trimming at V came to 6 bases and at J to 8 bases, leaving 10 bases not matched to a gene. Germline V gene sequence: CDR1 LNHDA, CDR2 SQIVND (reference sequence). Here the CDR3 DNA reads TGTGCCAGTAGCAAACTTCAGGGGGTGGATGAGCAGTTCTTC. Its translation is CASSKLQGVDEQFF. The full variable domain, rest sourced from reference TRBV19 and TRBJ2-1, is DGGITQSPKYLFRKEGQNVTLSCEQNLNHDAMYWYRQDPGQGLRLIYYSQIVNDFQKGDIAEGYSVSREKKESFPLTVTSAQKNPTAFYLCASSKLQGVDEQFFGPGTRLTVL.

The chain uses TRBV7-7 and TRBJ2-1; unclear D gene. Germline V lookup: CDR1 SSHAT, CDR2 FNYEAQ (reference sequence). V lost 4 bases, J lost 0 bases, and 13 bases lay in between. The CDR3 spans 16 residues. Here the CDR3 reads CASSSVPGLSYNEQFF. The CDR3 DNA sequence: TGTGCCAGCAGCTCAGTACCAGGCCTCTCCTACAATGAGCAGTTCTTC. The full variable domain, its missing parts supplied by reference TRBV7-7 and TRBJ2-1, is GAGVSQSPRYKVTKRGQDVTLRCDPISSHATLYWYQQALGQGPEFLTYFNYEAQPDKSGLPSDRFSAERPEGSISTLTIQRTEQRDSAMYRCASSSVPGLSYNEQFFGPGTRLTVL.

The rearrangement joins TRBV30 to TRBJ1-1; D perhaps matches TRBD1 (6 bases). In germline, CDR1 is GTSNPN, CDR2 SVGIG (reference sequence). This CDR3 region has 16 residues. Trimming shortened V by 0 bases and J by 3 bases, and 17 bases separated the two germline ends. In nucleotides, the CDR3 is TGTGCCTGGAGTGTCCCACTAAACAGGGTCGACACTGAAGCTTTCTTT. Translating it yields CAWSVPLNRVDTEAFF.

The genes are TRBV6-5 and TRBJ2-6; D gene uncertain. The CDR3 length is 14 residues. V lost 5 bases and J 2 bases, leaving 7 bases between the germline ends. Germline lookup yields CDR1 MNHEY and CDR2 SVGAGI. The DNA for the CDR3 is TGTGCCAGCAGTCGACAAGCTGGGGCCAACGTCCTGACTTTC. It is translated as CASSRQAGANVLTF.

There are a few counts of this clone. The chain carries TRBV29-1 and TRBJ2-2; TRBD1 agrees at 7 bases. Losses at the gene ends were 4 bases for V and 5 bases for J; bases not matched to a gene: 7. This CDR3 spans 14 amino acids. Germline CDR1 SQVTM, CDR2 ANQGSEA. CDR3 in DNA: TGCAGCGTTGCAAGGGACAGAGTTACCGGGGAGCTGTTTTTT. Translating it yields CSVARDRVTGELFF.

The V gene is TRBV7-2, the J gene TRBJ1-5; no clear D. This CDR3 has 13 amino acids. V was trimmed by 5 bases and J by 8 bases, leaving 13 bases between them. The germline V gene has CDR1 SGHTA and CDR2 FQGNSA. Here the CDR3 reads CASSQNAAEPQHF. In DNA form, the CDR3 reads TGTGCCAGCAGCCAAAATGCGGCGGAGCCCCAGCATTTT.

This chain joins TRBV6-5 and TRBJ2-2; 9 bases match TRBD1. The germline gives CDR1 MNHEY, CDR2 SVGAGI. The ends lost 6 bases at V and 4 bases at J; junction bases unmatched: 3. This CDR3 contains 14 residues. For the CDR3, the DNA is TGTGCCAGCAGACGGACAGGGGCCACCGGGGAGCTGTTTTTT. Translation gives CASRRTGATGELFF.

This clone was observed a few times. The chain links TRBV7-2 to TRBJ2-1; TRBD1 might be the D (6 bases). This CDR3 spans 16 amino acids. Trimming shortened V by 3 bases and J by 5 bases, and 17 bases separated the two germline ends. Germline values: CDR1 SGHTA, CDR2 FQGNSA. The CDR3 protein is CASSFRTATWNNEQFF. The CDR3 DNA sequence: TGTGCCAGCAGCTTCAGGACAGCAACCTGGAACAATGAGCAGTTCTTC. The variable domain in full, completed from reference TRBV7-2 and TRBJ2-1, reads GAGVSQSPSNKVTEKGKDVELRCDPISGHTALYWYRQSLGQGLEFLIYFQGNSAPDKSGLPSDRFSAERTGGSVSTLTIQRTQQEDSAVYLCASSFRTATWNNEQFFGPGTRLTVL.

This clone was picked up a small number of times. This rearrangement joins TRBV5-4 to TRBJ2-5, with TRBD1 as a possible D gene (6 bases). Germline V gene sequence: CDR1 SGHNT, CDR2 YYREEE (reference sequence). V was pared by 2 bases and J by 3 bases, with 20 bases between. The CDR3 contains 17 residues. The CDR3 region is CASSFRATPGTKETQYF. CDR3 nucleotide sequence: TGTGCCAGCAGCTTCCGAGCGACTCCCGGGACAAAAGAGACCCAGTACTTC.

The chain carries TRBV5-1 and TRBJ2-7; 9 bases match TRBD1. The ends lost 0 bases at V and 3 bases at J; junction bases unmatched: 1. Per germline, CDR1 SGHRS and CDR2 YFSETQ. The CDR3 sequence is 14 residues long. DNA of the CDR3: TGCGCCAGCAGCTTGGAGACAGGGGGCTACGAGCAGTACTTC. It yields the protein CASSLETGGYEQYF.

This clone was seen only a few times. CDR3 DNA sequence: TGTGCCAGCAGTTTGAGGCAGAATCAGCCCCAGCATTTT. Translated: CASSLRQNQPQHF. The rearrangement joins TRBV27 to TRBJ1-5; D gene ambiguous. The CDR3 totals 13 residues. Germline values: CDR1 MNHEY, CDR2 SMNVEV (reference sequence). The V and J ends lost 3 bases and 4 bases respectively, with 7 bases between them.

This chain connects TRBV27 to TRBJ1-1; maybe TRBD1 (6 bases). Germline values: CDR1 MNHEY, CDR2 SMNVEV (reference sequence). This CDR3 has 15 residues. The germline V and J ends were trimmed by 6 bases and 10 bases, with 24 bases remaining between them. The CDR3 DNA reads as TGTGCCAGCAGAACTACAGGGACGTCTCAATCGGGAGCTTTCTTT. It specifies CASRTTGTSQSGAFF.

This clone has only a few counts. Other DNA sequences in this sample translate to the same CDR3. V usage is TRBV30 and J usage is TRBJ1-5; possibly TRBD1 for D (6 bases). This CDR3 has 14 residues. V shed 0 bases and J shed 4 bases, with 10 bases lying between them. Germline V gives CDR1 GTSNPN, CDR2 SVGIG (reference sequence). CDR3 coding DNA: TGTGCCTGGAGTGTACGGCAGGGGAATCAGCCCCAGCATTTT. This gives the protein CAWSVRQGNQPQHF.

This clone showed up just a few times. The V call is TRBV6-5, the J call TRBJ2-5; D call uncertain. Germline values: CDR1 MNHEY, CDR2 SVGAGI. With 2 bases removed from V and 5 bases from J, the gap between germline ends came to 9 bases. This CDR3 region has 13 residues. CDR3 protein: CASSYRSPETQYF. In DNA, the CDR3 is TGTGCCAGCAGTTACCGTAGCCCGGAGACCCAGTACTTC.

This chain uses TRBV19 with TRBJ2-3; tentatively, D is TRBD2 (5 bases). The V and J ends lost 3 bases and 2 bases respectively, with 9 bases between them. CDR3 size: 14 residues. Germline values: CDR1 LNHDA, CDR2 SQIVND (reference sequence). In DNA form, the CDR3 reads TGTGCCAGTAGTATCGCGACTAACACAGATACGCAGTATTTT. It is translated as CASSIATNTDTQYF.

This clone appeared a few times. The gene calls are TRBV2 and TRBJ2-2; 8 nucleotides align to TRBD2. The ends lost 0 bases at V and 0 bases at J; junction bases unmatched: 6. This CDR3 comprises 18 residues. Germline lookup yields CDR1 SNHLY and CDR2 FYNNEI. The CDR3 DNA reads as TGTGCCAGCAGTGAAGCGCGGGCGGGGGGCGCGAACACCGGGGAGCTGTTTTTT. Translation gives CASSEARAGGANTGELFF. The full variable domain, its missing parts supplied by reference TRBV2 and TRBJ2-2, is EPEVTQTPSHQVTQMGQEVILRCVPISNHLYFYWYRQILGQKVEFLVSFYNNEISEKSEIFDDQFSVERPDGSNFTLKIRSTKLEDSAMYFCASSEARAGGANTGELFFGEGSRLTVL.

CDR3 in amino acids: CASSLRAGVSYNEQFF. The DNA of the CDR3 is TGCGCCAGCAGCTTGAGAGCGGGGGTCTCCTACAATGAGCAGTTCTTC. This chain joins TRBV5-1 and TRBJ2-1; 8 nucleotides agree with TRBD2. J gave up 0 bases and V 1 base, and 3 bases lay outside the gene matches. The germline gives CDR1 SGHRS, CDR2 YFSETQ. The CDR3 sequence is 16 residues long.

J is TRBJ2-1 and V is TRBV7-9; 9 bases agree with TRBD1. V was clipped by 5 bases and J by 7 bases; unmatched bases: 3. The CDR3 extends over 13 amino acids. Germline loops: CDR1 SEHNR, CDR2 FQNEAQ (reference sequence). The CDR3 loop reads CASSAGQGNEQFF. For the CDR3, the DNA is TGTGCCAGCAGCGCCGGACAGGGGAATGAGCAGTTCTTC.

The rearrangement joins TRBV27 to TRBJ2-3; 11 nucleotides match TRBD2. The CDR3 is 18 amino acids. The V and J ends lost 3 bases and 2 bases, in that order; junction bases with no gene match: 10. Germline CDR1 and CDR2: MNHEY and SMNVEV (reference sequence). The CDR3 DNA sequence: TGTGCCAGCAGTTTTGTAGGGGTAGCGGGAGGGAACACAGATACGCAGTATTTT. It yields the protein CASSFVGVAGGNTDTQYF.

The rearrangement joins TRBV30 to TRBJ1-5, with D uncertain. Deletions cut 5 bases from V and 6 bases from J, with 11 bases between. Per germline, CDR1 GTSNPN and CDR2 SVGIG (reference sequence). The CDR3 has 12 amino acids. The CDR3 coding sequence is TGTGCCTGGGGGAGGGAGGGTCAGCCCCAGCATTTT. Translation gives CAWGREGQPQHF.

The V and J genes are TRBV28 and TRBJ2-7; tentatively, D is TRBD1 (5 bases). The V and J ends lost 7 bases and 4 bases respectively, with 14 bases between them. Germline CDR1 MDHEN, CDR2 SYDVKM. The CDR3 runs 13 residues. CDR3 in amino acids: CASTKNPGYEQYF. DNA for the CDR3: TGTGCCAGCACCAAGAATCCAGGGTACGAGCAGTACTTC.

V usage is TRBV29-1 and J usage is TRBJ2-3; D is ambiguous. The CDR3 has 10 amino acids. Trimming took 8 bases from V and 5 from J, leaving 8 bases between them. Looked up from germline, CDR1 is SQVTM and CDR2 is ANQGSEA. CDR3 nucleotides: TGCAGCATTGGCGGAGATACGCAGTATTTT. Translating gives CSIGGDTQYF.

This clone was counted only a few times. This chain uses TRBV20-1 with TRBJ2-5, with 7 bases matching TRBD2. Trimming removed 0 bases from V and 10 bases from J; junction bases left unmatched: 2. CDR1 and CDR2 from the germline V gene are DFQATT and SNEGSKA (reference sequence). The CDR3 length is 11 residues. This CDR3 reads CSARDREGQYF. CDR3 nucleotide sequence: TGCAGTGCTAGAGATAGGGAGGGCCAGTACTTC.

This clone was counted only a few times. The V gene is TRBV5-1, the J gene TRBJ2-1, with TRBD2 matching over 12 bases. The CDR3 loop spans 14 amino acids. CDR1 is SGHRS and CDR2 is YFSETQ in the germline V gene. V lost 6 bases, J lost 8 bases, and 6 bases stayed unmatched. The CDR3 DNA sequence: TGCGCCAGCACCGGACTAGCGGGAAGGGATGAGCAGTTCTTC. Translating it yields CASTGLAGRDEQFF.

This clone turned up a few times. The chain carries TRBV19 and TRBJ2-7, with 7 bases matching TRBD1. The trim removed 5 bases at V and 4 bases at J, leaving 11 bases unmatched. The CDR3 is 15 amino acids. The germline CDR1 and CDR2 sequences are LNHDA and SQIVND (reference sequence). DNA for the CDR3: TGTGCCAGTAGTGGGACCGGGACAGCTGCGTACGAGCAGTACTTC. Translation gives CASSGTGTAAYEQYF.

This clone was seen a handful of times. This chain joins TRBV29-1 and TRBJ1-4; 7 bases match TRBD1. The germline CDR1 and CDR2 sequences are SQVTM and ANQGSEA. The CDR3 is 13 residues long. V trimming: 5 bases; J trimming: 2 bases; junction bases outside the gene matches: 2. This CDR3 is CSVQDRTNEKLFF. In DNA form, the CDR3 reads TGCAGCGTTCAGGACAGGACTAATGAAAAACTGTTTTTT.